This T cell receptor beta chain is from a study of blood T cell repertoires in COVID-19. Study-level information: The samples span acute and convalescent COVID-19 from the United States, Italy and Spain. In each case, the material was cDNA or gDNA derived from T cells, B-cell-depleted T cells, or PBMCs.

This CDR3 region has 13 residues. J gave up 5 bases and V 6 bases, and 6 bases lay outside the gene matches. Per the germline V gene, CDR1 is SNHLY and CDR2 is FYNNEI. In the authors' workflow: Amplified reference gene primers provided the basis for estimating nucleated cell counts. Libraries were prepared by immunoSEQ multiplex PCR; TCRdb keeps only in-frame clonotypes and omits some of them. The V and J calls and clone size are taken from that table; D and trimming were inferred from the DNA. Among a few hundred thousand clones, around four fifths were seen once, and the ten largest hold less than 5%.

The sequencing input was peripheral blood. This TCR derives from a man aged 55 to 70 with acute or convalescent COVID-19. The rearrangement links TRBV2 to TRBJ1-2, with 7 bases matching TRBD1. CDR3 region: CASSAGDSYGYTF. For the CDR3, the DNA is TGTGCCAGCAGCGCCGGGGACAGTTATGGCTACACCTTC.